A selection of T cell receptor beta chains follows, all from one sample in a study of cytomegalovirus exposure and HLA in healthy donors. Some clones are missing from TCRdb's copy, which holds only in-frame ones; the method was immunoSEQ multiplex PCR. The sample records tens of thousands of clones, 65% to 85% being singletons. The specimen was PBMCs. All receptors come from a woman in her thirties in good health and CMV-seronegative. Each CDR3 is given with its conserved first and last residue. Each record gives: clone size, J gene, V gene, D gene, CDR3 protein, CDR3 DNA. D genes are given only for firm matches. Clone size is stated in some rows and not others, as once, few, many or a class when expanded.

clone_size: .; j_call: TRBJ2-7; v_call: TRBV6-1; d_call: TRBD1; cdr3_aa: CASTLGTGSSYEQYF; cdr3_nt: TGTGCCAGCACCCTAGGGACAGGGTCTTCCTACGAGCAGTACTTC
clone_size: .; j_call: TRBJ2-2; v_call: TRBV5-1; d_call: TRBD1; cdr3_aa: CASSTGQGGYTGELFF; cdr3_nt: TGCGCCAGCAGCACTGGACAGGGGGGATACACCGGGGAGCTGTTTTTT
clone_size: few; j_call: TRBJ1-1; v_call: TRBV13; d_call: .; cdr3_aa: CASRFRSPSTEAFF; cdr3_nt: TGTGCCAGCAGATTCCGGTCCCCAAGCACTGAAGCTTTCTTT
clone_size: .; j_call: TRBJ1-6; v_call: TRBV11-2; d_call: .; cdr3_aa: CASSLPYRQRNSPLHF; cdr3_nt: TGTGCCAGCAGCTTACCCTATCGACAGAGAAATTCACCCCTCCACTTT
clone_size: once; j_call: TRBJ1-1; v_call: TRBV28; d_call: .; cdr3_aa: CASSLFPGQNTEAFF; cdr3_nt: TGTGCCAGCAGTTTATTTCCAGGACAGAACACTGAAGCTTTCTTT
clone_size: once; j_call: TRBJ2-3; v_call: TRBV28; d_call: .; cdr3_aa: CASSLLSSSTDTQYF; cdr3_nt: TGTGCCAGCAGTCTCCTATCCTCTAGCACAGATACGCAGTATTTT
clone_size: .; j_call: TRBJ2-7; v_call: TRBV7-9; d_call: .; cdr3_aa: CSSSFPQATLYEQYF; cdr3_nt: TGTTCCAGCAGCTTCCCCCAGGCGACCCTCTACGAGCAGTACTTC
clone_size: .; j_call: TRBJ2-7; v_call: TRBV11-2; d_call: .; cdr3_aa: CASSLGRGQIEQYF; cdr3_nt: TGTGCCAGCAGCTTAGGGCGAGGACAGATCGAGCAGTACTTC
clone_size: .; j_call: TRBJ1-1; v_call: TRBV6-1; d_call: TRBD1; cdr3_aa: CASSDRGLSNTEAFF; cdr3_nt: TGTGCCAGCAGTGACAGGGGGCTTTCGAACACTGAAGCTTTCTTT
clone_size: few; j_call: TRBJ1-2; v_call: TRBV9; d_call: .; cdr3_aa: CASSYGEGTDVYTF; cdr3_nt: TGTGCCAGCAGTTATGGGGAGGGCACAGATGTCTACACCTTC
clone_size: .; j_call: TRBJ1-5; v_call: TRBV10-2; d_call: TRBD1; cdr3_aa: CASSENWDRDQPQHF; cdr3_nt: TGCGCCAGCAGTGAGAACTGGGACAGGGATCAGCCCCAGCATTTT
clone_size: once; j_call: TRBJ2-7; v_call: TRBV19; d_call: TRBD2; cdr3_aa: CASSIPGLADEQYF; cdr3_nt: TGTGCCAGTAGTATACCGGGACTAGCAGACGAGCAGTACTTC
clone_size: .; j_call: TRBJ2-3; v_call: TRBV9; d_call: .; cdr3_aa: CASSVGAGPTDTQYF; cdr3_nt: TGTGCCAGCAGCGTAGGGGCGGGCCCCACAGATACGCAGTATTTT